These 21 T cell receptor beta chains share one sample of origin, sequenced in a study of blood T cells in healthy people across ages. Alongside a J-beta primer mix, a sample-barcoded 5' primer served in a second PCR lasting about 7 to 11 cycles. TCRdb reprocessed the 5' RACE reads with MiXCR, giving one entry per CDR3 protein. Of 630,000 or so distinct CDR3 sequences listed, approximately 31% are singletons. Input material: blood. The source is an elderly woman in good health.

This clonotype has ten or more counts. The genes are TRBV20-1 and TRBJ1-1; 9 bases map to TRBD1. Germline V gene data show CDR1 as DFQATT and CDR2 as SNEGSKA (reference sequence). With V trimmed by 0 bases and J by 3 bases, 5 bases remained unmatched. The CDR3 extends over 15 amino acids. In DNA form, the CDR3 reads TGCAGTGCTAGAGACGCGACAGGGGGGCACACTGAAGCTTTCTTT. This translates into CSARDATGGHTEAFF.

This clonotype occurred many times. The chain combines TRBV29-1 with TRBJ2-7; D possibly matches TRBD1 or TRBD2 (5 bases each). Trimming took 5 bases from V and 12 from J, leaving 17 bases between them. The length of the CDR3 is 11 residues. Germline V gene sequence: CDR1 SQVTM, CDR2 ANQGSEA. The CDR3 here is CSVPLGAQRYF. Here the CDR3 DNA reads TGCAGCGTTCCCCTCGGGGCTCAGCGGTACTTC.

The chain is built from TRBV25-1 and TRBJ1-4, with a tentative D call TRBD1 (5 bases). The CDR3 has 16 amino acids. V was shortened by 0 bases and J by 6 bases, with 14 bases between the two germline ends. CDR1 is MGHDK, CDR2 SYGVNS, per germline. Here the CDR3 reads CASSEYRGTSHEKLFF. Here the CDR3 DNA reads TGTGCCAGCAGTGAATATCGGGGGACGTCGCATGAAAAACTGTTTTTT.

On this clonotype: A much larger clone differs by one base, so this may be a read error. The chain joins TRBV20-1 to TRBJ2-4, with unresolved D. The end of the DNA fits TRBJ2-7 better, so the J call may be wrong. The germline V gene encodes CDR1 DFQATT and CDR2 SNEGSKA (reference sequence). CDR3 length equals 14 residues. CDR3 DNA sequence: TGCGGTGCTAGACCAAGCGTGGGGAATTACGAGCAGTACTTC. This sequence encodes CGARPSVGNYEQYF.

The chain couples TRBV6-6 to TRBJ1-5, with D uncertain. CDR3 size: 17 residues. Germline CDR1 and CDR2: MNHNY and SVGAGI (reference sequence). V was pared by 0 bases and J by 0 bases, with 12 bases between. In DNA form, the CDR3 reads TGTGCCAGCAGTTACTCGATCGTAACATATAGCAATCAGCCCCAGCATTTT. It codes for CASSYSIVTYSNQPQHF.

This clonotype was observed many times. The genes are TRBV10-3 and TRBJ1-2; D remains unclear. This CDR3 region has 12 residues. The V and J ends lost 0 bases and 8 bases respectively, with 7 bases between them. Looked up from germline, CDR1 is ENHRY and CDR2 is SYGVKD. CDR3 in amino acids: CAISESRGGYTF. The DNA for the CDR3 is TGTGCCATCAGTGAGTCCCGGGGAGGCTACACCTTC.

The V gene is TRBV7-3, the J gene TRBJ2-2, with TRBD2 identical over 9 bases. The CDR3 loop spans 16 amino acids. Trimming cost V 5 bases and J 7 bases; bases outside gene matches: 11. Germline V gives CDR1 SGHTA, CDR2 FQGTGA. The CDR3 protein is CASSTTLGTSHGELFF. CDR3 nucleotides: TGTGCCAGCAGCACTACCCTCGGGACTAGCCACGGGGAGCTGTTTTTT.

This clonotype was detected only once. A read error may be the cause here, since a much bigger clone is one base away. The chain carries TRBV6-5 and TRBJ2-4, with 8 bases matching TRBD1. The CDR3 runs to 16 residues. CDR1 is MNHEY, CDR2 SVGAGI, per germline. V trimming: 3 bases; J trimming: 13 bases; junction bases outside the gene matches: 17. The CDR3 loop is CASSYSTGGRIYKQYF. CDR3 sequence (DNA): TGTGCCAGCAGTTATTCAACAGGGGGAAGAATTTACAAGCAGTACTTC.

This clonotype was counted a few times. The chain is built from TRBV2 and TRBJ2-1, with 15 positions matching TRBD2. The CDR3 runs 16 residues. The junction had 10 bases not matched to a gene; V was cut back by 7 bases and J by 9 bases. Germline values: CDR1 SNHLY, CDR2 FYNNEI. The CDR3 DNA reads TGTGCCAGCATTTTTCCCGGACTAGCGGGGGGGAGTGAGCAGTTCTTC. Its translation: CASIFPGLAGGSEQFF.

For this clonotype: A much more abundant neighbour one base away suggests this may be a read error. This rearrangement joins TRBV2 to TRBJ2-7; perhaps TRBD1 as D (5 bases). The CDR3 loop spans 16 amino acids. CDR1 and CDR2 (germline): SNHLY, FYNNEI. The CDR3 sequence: CASKGGLGAGTYEQHF. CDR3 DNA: TGTGCCAGCAAAGGTGGATTAGGGGCCGGAACCTACGAGCAGCACTTC.

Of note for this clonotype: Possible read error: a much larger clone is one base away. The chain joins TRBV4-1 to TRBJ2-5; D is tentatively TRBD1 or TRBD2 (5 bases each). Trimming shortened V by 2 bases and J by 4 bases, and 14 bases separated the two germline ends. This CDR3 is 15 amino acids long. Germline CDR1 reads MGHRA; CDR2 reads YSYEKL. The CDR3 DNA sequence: TGCGCCAGCAGCCAACCCGCAGGTGGGGGAGAGACCCAGTACTTC. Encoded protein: CASSQPAGGGETQYF.

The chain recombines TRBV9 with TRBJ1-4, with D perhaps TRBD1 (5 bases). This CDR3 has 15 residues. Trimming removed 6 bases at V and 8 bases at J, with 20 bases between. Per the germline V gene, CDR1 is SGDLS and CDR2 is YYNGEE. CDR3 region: CASNDGGFGGEKLFF. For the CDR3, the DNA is TGTGCCAGCAACGACGGAGGGTTTGGGGGAGAAAAACTGTTTTTT.

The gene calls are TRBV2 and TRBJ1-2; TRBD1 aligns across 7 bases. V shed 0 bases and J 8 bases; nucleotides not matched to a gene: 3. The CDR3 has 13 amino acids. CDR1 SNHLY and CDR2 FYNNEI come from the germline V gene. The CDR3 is CASSEAQGGGYTF. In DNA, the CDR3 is TGTGCCAGCAGTGAAGCGCAGGGGGGGGGCTACACCTTC.

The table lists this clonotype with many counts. CDR3 coding DNA: TGTGCCAGCAGCTTAAGTCGTAAGGATGAGCAGTTCTTC. It translates to CASSLSRKDEQFF. This chain joins TRBV7-3 and TRBJ2-1; no firm D call. V lost 1 base to trimming and J lost 8 bases, with 9 bases between them. This CDR3 region has 13 residues. Germline assignment: CDR1 SGHTA and CDR2 FQGTGA.

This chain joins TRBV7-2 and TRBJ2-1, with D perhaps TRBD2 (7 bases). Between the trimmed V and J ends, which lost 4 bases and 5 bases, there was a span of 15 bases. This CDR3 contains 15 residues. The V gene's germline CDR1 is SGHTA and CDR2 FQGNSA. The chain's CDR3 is CASSSGGNGHNEQFF. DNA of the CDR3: TGTGCCAGCAGCTCGGGGGGCAACGGGCACAATGAGCAGTTCTTC.

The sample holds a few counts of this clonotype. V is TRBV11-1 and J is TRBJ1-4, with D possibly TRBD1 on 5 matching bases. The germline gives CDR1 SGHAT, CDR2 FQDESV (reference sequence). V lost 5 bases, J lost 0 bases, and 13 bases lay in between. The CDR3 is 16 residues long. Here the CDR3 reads CASSPTGSTTNEKLFF. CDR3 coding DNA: TGTGCCAGCAGCCCAACAGGAAGCACAACTAATGAAAAACTGTTTTTT.

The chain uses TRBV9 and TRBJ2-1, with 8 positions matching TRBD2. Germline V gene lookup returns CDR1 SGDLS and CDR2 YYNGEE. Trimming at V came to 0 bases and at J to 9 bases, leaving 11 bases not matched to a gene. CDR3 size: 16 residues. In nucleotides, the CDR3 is TGTGCCAGCAGCGTAGCGGCTAGCGGGTTTTCAGCTGAGCAGTTCTTC. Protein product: CASSVAASGFSAEQFF.

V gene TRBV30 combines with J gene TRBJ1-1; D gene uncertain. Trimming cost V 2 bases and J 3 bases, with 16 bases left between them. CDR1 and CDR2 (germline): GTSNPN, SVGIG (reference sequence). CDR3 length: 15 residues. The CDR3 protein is CAWSYKVVRDTEAFF. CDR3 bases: TGTGCCTGGAGTTATAAGGTGGTCCGGGACACTGAAGCTTTCTTT.

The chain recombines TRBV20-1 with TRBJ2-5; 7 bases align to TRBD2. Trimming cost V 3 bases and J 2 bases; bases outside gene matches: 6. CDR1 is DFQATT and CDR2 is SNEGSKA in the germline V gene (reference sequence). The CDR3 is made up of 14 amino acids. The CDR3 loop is CSARGGLPQETQYF. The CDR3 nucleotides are TGCAGTGCTAGGGGGGGACTACCTCAAGAGACCCAGTACTTC.

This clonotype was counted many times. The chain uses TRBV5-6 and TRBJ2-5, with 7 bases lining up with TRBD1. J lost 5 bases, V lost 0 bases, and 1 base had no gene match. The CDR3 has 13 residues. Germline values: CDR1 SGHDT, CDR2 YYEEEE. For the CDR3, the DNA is TGTGCCAGCAGCTTGGTACAGGGGGAGACCCAGTACTTC. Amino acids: CASSLVQGETQYF.

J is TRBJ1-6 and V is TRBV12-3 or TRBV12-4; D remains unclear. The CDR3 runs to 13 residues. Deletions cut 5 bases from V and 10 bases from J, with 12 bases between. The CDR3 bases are TGTGCCAGCAGTACGCGGCCGGGGTCACCCCTCCACTTT. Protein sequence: CASSTRPGSPLHF.